The 18 T cell receptor beta chains below all came from one sample that was sequenced in a study of circulating and synovial CD4+ cells in juvenile arthritis. Using immunoSEQ multiplex PCR, the repertoire was profiled, and TCRdb retains in-frame clones only, with some absent. The top ten clones hold roughly 0.74% of a sample with 30,000 to 40,000 clones, about 95% of them seen once. Sequenced: CD4+ T cells from blood. These receptors were obtained from a human donor with juvenile idiopathic arthritis.

The chain combines TRBV19 with TRBJ2-4; 7 positions agree with TRBD1. CDR1 is LNHDA, CDR2 SQIVND, per germline (reference sequence). CDR3 length: 15 amino acids. V was clipped by 4 bases and J by 0 bases; unmatched bases: 3. DNA for the CDR3: TGTGCCAGTAGTAATTACAGGGGAGCCAAAAACATTCAGTACTTC. It codes for CASSNYRGAKNIQYF.

The gene calls are TRBV6-5 and TRBJ2-5, with a weak D call TRBD1 (5 bases). Trimming took 0 bases from V and 1 from J, leaving 9 bases between them. Germline V lookup: CDR1 MNHEY, CDR2 SVGAGI. The CDR3 spans 15 residues. In DNA form, the CDR3 reads TGTGCCAGCAGTTACTCTGGGGCCTTCCAAGAGACCCAGTACTTC. Its translation is CASSYSGAFQETQYF.

The genes are TRBV5-1 and TRBJ2-1; TRBD2 matches 9 bases. V lost 4 bases to trimming and J lost 7 bases; unmatched junction nucleotides: 9. The CDR3 runs 15 residues. Germline CDR1 and CDR2: SGHRS and YFSETQ. The CDR3 sequence: CASSLSGRGGNEQFF. CDR3 nucleotide sequence: TGCGCCAGCAGCCTTAGCGGGAGAGGTGGGAATGAGCAGTTCTTC.

This rearrangement joins TRBV7-8 to TRBJ1-5; 8 nucleotides align to TRBD1. The CDR3 runs to 17 residues. The junction had 12 bases not matched to a gene; V was cut back by 8 bases and J by 0 bases. Germline assignment: CDR1 SGHVS and CDR2 FQNEAQ. CDR3: CASGGQASFYSNQPQHF. The CDR3 DNA reads as TGTGCCAGCGGGGGACAGGCTAGCTTCTATAGCAATCAGCCCCAGCATTTT.

The chain combines TRBV9 with TRBJ2-1, with 10 bases fitting TRBD2. Germline loops: CDR1 SGDLS, CDR2 YYNGEE. The CDR3 is 16 residues long. J gave up 2 bases and V 0 bases, and 2 bases lay outside the gene matches. This chain's CDR3 is CASSVGGLAAYNEQFF. In DNA, the CDR3 is TGTGCCAGCAGCGTAGGTGGACTAGCGGCCTACAATGAGCAGTTCTTC.

CDR3 DNA: TGTGCCAACCTCAGGGGAGGGATCGGCACCGGGGAGCTGTTTTTT. It yields the protein CANLRGGIGTGELFF. The chain uses TRBV6-1 and TRBJ2-2, with D tentatively TRBD2 (7 bases). The CDR3 runs 15 residues. Per the germline V gene, CDR1 is MNHNS and CDR2 is SASEGT. V was cut by 10 bases and J by 4 bases, with 19 bases left in between.

This chain uses TRBV6-4 with TRBJ1-5; 8 positions agree with TRBD1. V lost 6 bases to trimming and J lost 2 bases; unmatched junction nucleotides: 9. Germline V gives CDR1 MRHNA, CDR2 SNTAGT. The CDR3 totals 16 residues. CDR3 sequence reads: CASRDDRGDRNQPQHF. The DNA for the CDR3 is TGTGCCAGCAGAGACGACAGGGGAGATCGCAATCAGCCCCAGCATTTT.

V is TRBV29-1 and J is TRBJ1-1, with a possible D match to TRBD1 (5 bases). Germline assignment: CDR1 SQVTM and CDR2 ANQGSEA. The CDR3 covers 15 residues. Trimming cost V 4 bases and J 5 bases, with 20 bases left between them. The CDR3 bases are TGCAGCGTTGGGTATGGGGCGGGGTCGAGAACTGAAGCTTTCTTT. Translation: CSVGYGAGSRTEAFF. The whole variable domain, filled in from reference TRBV29-1 and TRBJ1-1, reads SAVISQKPSRDICQRGTSLTIQCQVDSQVTMMFWYRQQPGQSLTLIATANQGSEATYESGFVIDKFPISRPNLTFSTLTVSNMSPEDSSIYLCSVGYGAGSRTEAFFGQGTRLTVV.

V is TRBV6-1 and J is TRBJ1-1; TRBD1 agrees at 7 bases. The CDR3 totals 11 residues. J lost 5 bases, V lost 10 bases, and 4 bases had no gene match. Germline assignment: CDR1 MNHNS and CDR2 SASEGT. The CDR3 DNA reads as TGTGCCACCCAACAGGGGACTGAAGCTTTCTTT. Residues: CATQQGTEAFF.

Comments on this clone: The junction shows a germline mismatch at one end, possibly a read error. The same CDR3 arises from other DNA sequences in this sample as well. The rearrangement links TRBV2 to TRBJ1-6; 7 bases are a match to TRBD1. The CDR3 runs 14 residues. Germline V gene sequence: CDR1 SNHLY, CDR2 FYNNEI. CDR3 protein: CASRLDRLNSPLHF. In DNA form, the CDR3 reads TGTGCCAGCAGGTTGGACAGGTTAAATTCCCCCCTCCACTTT.

The chain couples TRBV2 to TRBJ2-5; D might be TRBD1 (6 bases). Per the germline V gene, CDR1 is SNHLY and CDR2 is FYNNEI. V was shortened by 8 bases and J by 2 bases, with 15 bases between the two germline ends. This CDR3 has 14 amino acids. In DNA, the CDR3 is TGTGCCAGCGAATCCCCGGACAGACAAGAGACCCAGTACTTC. Protein sequence: CASESPDRQETQYF.

With respect to this clone: The junction differs from germline at one of its ends, possibly a read error. Other DNA sequences in this specimen translate into the identical CDR3. V and J are TRBV6-4 and TRBJ1-6; D perhaps matches TRBD1 (6 bases). Germline CDR1 is MRHNA and CDR2 is SNTAGT. CDR3 size: 15 residues. CDR3 DNA sequence: TGTGCCAGCAGTGTTGCACAGGGTAGGGATTCCCCCCTCCACTTT. Protein product: CASSVAQGRDSPLHF.

The rearrangement joins TRBV5-1 to TRBJ1-6; possibly TRBD1 for D (5 bases). The germline gives CDR1 SGHRS, CDR2 YFSETQ. The CDR3 runs to 16 residues. The V gene lost 0 bases and the J gene lost 6 bases, with 13 bases spanning the gap. The CDR3 sequence is CASSLAEGLPNSPLHF. CDR3 in DNA: TGCGCCAGCAGCTTGGCCGAGGGACTGCCTAATTCACCCCTCCACTTT.

The V gene is TRBV6-5, the J gene TRBJ1-5; 7 positions match TRBD1. V lost 7 bases and J lost 4; bases outside the gene matches: 7. The germline V gene encodes CDR1 MNHEY and CDR2 SVGAGI. The CDR3 sequence is 14 residues long. This chain's CDR3 is CASKRQGTNQPQHF. The CDR3 DNA is TGTGCCAGCAAGAGACAGGGCACAAATCAGCCCCAGCATTTT.

This chain connects TRBV7-9 to TRBJ2-7, with TRBD2 identical over 8 bases. Germline-derived CDR1 and CDR2 are SEHNR and FQNEAQ (reference sequence). V shed 1 base and J 6 bases; nucleotides not matched to a gene: 8. The CDR3 sequence is 15 residues long. CDR3 in amino acids: CASSLVSGSVSEQYF. CDR3 DNA: TGTGCCAGCAGCTTAGTCAGCGGGAGTGTCTCCGAGCAGTACTTC. The full variable domain, with the rest looked up from reference TRBV7-9 and TRBJ2-7, is DTGVSQNPRHKITKRGQNVTFRCDPISEHNRLYWYRQTLGQGPEFLTYFQNEAQLEKSRLLSDRFSAERPKGSFSTLEIQRTEQGDSAMYLCASSLVSGSVSEQYFGPGTRLTVT.

The rearrangement links TRBV6-1 to TRBJ1-1; a possible D gene is TRBD1 (5 bases). Trimming removed 3 bases at V and 4 bases at J, with 9 bases between. Per germline, CDR1 MNHNS and CDR2 SASEGT. This CDR3 region has 13 residues. The CDR3 spells CASSEGGFTEAFF. Here the CDR3 DNA reads TGTGCCAGCAGTGAGGGGGGTTTCACTGAAGCTTTCTTT.

This chain links TRBV12-5 with TRBJ1-2; D gene ambiguous. Germline CDR1 LGHNT, CDR2 FRNRAP. Trimming left V 5 bases short and J 8 bases short, with 15 bases between. The CDR3 sequence is 13 residues long. Here the CDR3 reads CASGPPLAGGYTF. CDR3 in DNA: TGTGCTAGTGGTCCCCCCTTGGCGGGGGGCTACACCTTC.

The V and J genes are TRBV5-1 and TRBJ2-7; 13 nucleotides match TRBD2. This CDR3 has 15 residues. Germline CDR1 and CDR2: SGHRS and YFSETQ. Trimming cost V 4 bases and J 2 bases; bases outside gene matches: 3. CDR3 loop: CASSAGTSGAYEQYF. CDR3 DNA sequence: TGCGCCAGCAGCGCCGGGACTAGCGGGGCCTACGAGCAGTACTTC.